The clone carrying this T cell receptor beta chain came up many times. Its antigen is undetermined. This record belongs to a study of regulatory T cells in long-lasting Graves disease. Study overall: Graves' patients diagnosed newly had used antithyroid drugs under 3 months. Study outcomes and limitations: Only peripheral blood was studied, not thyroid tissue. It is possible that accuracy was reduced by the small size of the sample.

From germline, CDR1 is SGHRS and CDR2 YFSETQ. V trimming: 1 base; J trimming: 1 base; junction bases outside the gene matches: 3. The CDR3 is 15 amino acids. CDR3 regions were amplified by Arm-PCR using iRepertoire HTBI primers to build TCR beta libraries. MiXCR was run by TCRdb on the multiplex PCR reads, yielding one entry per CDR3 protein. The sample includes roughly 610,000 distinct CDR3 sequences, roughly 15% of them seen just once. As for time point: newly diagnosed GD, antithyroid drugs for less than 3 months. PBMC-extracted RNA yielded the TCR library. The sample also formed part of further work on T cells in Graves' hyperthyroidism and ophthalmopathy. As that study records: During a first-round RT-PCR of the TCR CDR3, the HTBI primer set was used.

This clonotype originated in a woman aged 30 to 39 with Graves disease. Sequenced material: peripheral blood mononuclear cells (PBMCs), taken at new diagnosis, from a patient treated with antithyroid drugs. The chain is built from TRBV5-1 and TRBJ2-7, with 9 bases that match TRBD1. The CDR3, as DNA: TGCGCCAGCAGCTTGTTGGACAGGGGTTCCTACGAGCAGTACTTC. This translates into CASSLLDRGSYEQYF.